These 2 T cell receptor beta chains were all obtained from the same sample, sequenced in a study of beta chain features in type 1 diabetes. Study observations and caveats: In every one of the four CD4+ subsets, TCRB CDR3s were moderately but significantly shorter in Type 1 diabetes patients.

Every bit of the isolated RNA underwent reverse transcription, so sequencing read expressed TCRB transcripts. TCRdb's table, derived via immunoSEQ multiplex PCR, lists solely in-frame clones and lacks some. The sample lists some 200,000 clones, around 15% occurring once. No antigen has been assigned to these receptors. Specimen: naive CD4+ T cells from blood. These receptors originate from a man aged 25-45 years with type 1 diabetes.

This clone was counted only a few times. The chain links TRBV7-2 to TRBJ2-5, with no clear D. CDR3 length: 14 amino acids. The ends were cut back, 5 bases at V and 4 bases at J, with 14 bases in the middle. Germline CDR1 is SGHTA and CDR2 is FQGNSA. The DNA of the CDR3 is TGTGCCAGCAGCCCTTATGGTTTGGGAGAGACCCAGTACTTC. This codes for CASSPYGLGETQYF.

This clone turned up a few times. The chain recombines TRBV29-1 with TRBJ2-3, with TRBD1 as a possible D gene (6 bases). This CDR3 has 13 amino acids. Looked up from germline, CDR1 is SQVTM and CDR2 is ANQGSEA. The ends were cut back, 6 bases at V and 1 base at J, with 11 bases in the middle. The CDR3 bases are TGCAGCGTCTCGAGACAGGGCACAGATACGCAGTATTTT. Translation: CSVSRQGTDTQYF.